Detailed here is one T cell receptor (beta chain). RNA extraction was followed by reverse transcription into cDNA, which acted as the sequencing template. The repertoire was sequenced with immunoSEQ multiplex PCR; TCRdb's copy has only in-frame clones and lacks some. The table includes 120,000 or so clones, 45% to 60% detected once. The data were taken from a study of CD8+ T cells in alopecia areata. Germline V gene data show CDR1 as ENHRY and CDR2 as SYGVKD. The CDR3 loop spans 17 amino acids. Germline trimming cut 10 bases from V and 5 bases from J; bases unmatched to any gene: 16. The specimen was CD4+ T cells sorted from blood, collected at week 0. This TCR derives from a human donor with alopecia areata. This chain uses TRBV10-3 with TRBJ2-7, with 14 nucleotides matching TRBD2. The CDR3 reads CATTGTSGSSDLDEQYF. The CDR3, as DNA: TGTGCCACCACCGGGACTAGCGGGAGTTCCGATCTGGACGAGCAGTACTTC.